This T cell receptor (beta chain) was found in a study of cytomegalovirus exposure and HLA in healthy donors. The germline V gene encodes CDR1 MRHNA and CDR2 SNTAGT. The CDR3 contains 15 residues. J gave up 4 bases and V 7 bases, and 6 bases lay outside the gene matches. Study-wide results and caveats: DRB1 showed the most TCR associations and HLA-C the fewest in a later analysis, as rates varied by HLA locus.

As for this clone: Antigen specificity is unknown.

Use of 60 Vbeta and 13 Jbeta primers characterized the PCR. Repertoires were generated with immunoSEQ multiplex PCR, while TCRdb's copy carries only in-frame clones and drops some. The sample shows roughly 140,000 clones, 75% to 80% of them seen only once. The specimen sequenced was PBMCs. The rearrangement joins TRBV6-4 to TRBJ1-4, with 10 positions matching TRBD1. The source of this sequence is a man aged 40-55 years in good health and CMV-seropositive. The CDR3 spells CASIRTGGSNEKLFF. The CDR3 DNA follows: TGTGCCAGCATACGGACAGGGGGAAGTAATGAAAAACTGTTTTTT.